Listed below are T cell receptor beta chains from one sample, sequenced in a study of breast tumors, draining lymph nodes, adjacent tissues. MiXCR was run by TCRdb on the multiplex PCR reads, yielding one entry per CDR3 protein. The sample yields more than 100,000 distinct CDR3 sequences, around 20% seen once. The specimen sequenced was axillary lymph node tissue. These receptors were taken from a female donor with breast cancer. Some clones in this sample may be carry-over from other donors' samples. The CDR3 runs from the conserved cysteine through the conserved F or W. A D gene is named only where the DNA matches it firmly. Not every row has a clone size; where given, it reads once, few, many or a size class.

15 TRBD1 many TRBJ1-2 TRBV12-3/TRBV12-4 TGTGCCAGCAGTTTGCGACAGGGGATGAGCTATGGCTACACCTTC CASSLRQGMSYGYTF
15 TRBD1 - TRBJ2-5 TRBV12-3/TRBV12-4 TGTGCCAGCAGTTCCGGGACAGGGGGGGTGGAGACCCAGTACTTC CASSSGTGGVETQYF
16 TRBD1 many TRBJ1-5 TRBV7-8 TGTGCCAGCAGCTTTCGACAGGGTGCCAGCAATCAGCCCCAGCATTTT CASSFRQGASNQPQHF
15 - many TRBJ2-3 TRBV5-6 TGTGCCAGCAGCTTGGTGACAGGATTCACAGATACGCAGTATTTT CASSLVTGFTDTQYF
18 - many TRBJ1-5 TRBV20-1 TGCAGTGCTAGGGAGTGGGTCCCAGAGATGTATAGCAATCAGCCCCAGCATTTT CSAREWVPEMYSNQPQHF
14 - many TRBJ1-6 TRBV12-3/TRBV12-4 TGTGCCAGCAGTTTTAACAGGGATAATTCACCCCTCCACTTT CASSFNRDNSPLHF
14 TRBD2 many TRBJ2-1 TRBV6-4 TGTGCCAGCAGCACCGGGACTAGCGGGACTGAGCAGTTCTTC CASSTGTSGTEQFF
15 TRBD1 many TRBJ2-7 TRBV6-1 TGTGCCAGCAGTCAAGGGGACAGGGGCACCTACGAGCAGTACTTC CASSQGDRGTYEQYF
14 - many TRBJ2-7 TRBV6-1 TGTGCCACCTTACCGCAGGGTTACTCCTACGAGCAGTACTTC CATLPQGYSYEQYF
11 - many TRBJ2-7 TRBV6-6 TGTGCCAGCAGTTACTCTAACGAGCAGTACTTC CASSYSNEQYF
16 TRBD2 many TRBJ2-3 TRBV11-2 TGTGCCAGCAGCCTACGAGCGGGAGGACGTGCAGATACGCAGTATTTT CASSLRAGGRADTQYF
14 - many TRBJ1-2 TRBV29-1 TGCAGCGTTGAAGCGGGGGCGAAATACTATGGCTACACCTTC CSVEAGAKYYGYTF
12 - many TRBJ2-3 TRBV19 TGTGCCAGTAGTACATACAGGGATACGCAGTATTTT CASSTYRDTQYF
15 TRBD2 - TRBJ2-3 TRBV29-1 TGCAGCGCCGGAAGACTAGCGGGGGCGCCAGATACGCAGTATTTT CSAGRLAGAPDTQYF
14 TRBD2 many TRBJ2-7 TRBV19 TGTGCCAGTAGGCGGGGGAGCGGTGCCTACGAGCAGTACTTC CASRRGSGAYEQYF
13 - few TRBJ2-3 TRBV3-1 TGTGCCAGCAGCCAGGCGACCCCCGGTACGCAGTATTTT CASSQATPGTQYF
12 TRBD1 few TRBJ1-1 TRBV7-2 TGTGCCAGCAGCTTATACGCAGGGGGCGCTTTCTTT CASSLYAGGAFF
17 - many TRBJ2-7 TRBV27 TGTGCCAGCAGTTTATCGGGGGGACGCGGGAATTCCTACGAGCAGTACTTC CASSLSGGRGNSYEQYF
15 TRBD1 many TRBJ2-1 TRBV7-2 TGTGCCAGCAGCCCGTCGCAGGGACAGGACAATGAGCAGTTCTTC CASSPSQGQDNEQFF
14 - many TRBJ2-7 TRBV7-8 TGTGCCAGCAGCTTACGGTCCACCGCTTACGAGCAGTACTTC CASSLRSTAYEQYF
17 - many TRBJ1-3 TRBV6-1 TGTGCCAGCAGTGAGGGCGGGTTTGGGTCCTCTGGAAACACCATATATTTT CASSEGGFGSSGNTIYF
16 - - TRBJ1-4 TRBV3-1 TGTGCCAGCAGTCATCGAAGCTCCCCCGCTAATGAAAAACTGTTTTTT CASSHRSSPANEKLFF
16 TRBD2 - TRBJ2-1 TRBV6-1 TGTGCCAGCAGAACGGGACTAGCGGACATCTACAATGAGCAGTTCTTC CASRTGLADIYNEQFF
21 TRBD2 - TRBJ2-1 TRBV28 TGTGCCAGCAGTCCACCACGCCCGGGACTAGCGGGATCGAGCGGCTACAATGAGCAGTTCTTC CASSPPRPGLAGSSGYNEQFF
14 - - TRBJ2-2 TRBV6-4 TGTGCCAGCAGTGAGTCTCCAAGGGGCGGGGAGCTGTTTTTT CASSESPRGGELFF
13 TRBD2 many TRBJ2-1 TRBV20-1 TGCAGTGCTAGACTAGCGGAATACAATGAGCAGTTCTTC CSARLAEYNEQFF
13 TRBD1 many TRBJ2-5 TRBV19 TGTGCCAGTAGTACGGGACAGCAAGAGACCCAGTACTTC CASSTGQQETQYF
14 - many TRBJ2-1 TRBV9 TGTGCCAGCAGCGTAGGAGCCACCTACAATGAGCAGTTCTTC CASSVGATYNEQFF
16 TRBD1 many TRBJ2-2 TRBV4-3 TGCGCCAGCAGCCGAGGACAGGGAGCGAACACCGGGGAGCTGTTTTTT CASSRGQGANTGELFF
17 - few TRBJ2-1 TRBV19 TGTGCCAGTACCATACTAGGCCCCGACGGCTTCTACAATGAGCAGTTCTTC CASTILGPDGFYNEQFF
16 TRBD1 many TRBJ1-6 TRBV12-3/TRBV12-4 TGTGCCAGCAGTTTTGAGGGGACAGGGTTTAATTCACCCCTCCACTTT CASSFEGTGFNSPLHF
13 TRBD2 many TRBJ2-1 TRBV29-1 TGCAGCGTCGATAGCGGGAGTGGTAATGAGCAGTTCTTC CSVDSGSGNEQFF
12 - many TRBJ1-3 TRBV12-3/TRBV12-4 TGTGCCACAAAACAGACTGGAAACACCATATATTTT CATKQTGNTIYF
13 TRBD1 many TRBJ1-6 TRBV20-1 TGCAGCGCCCGGGACAGGGAGAATTCACCCCTCCACTTT CSARDRENSPLHF
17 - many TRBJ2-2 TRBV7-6 TGTGCCAGCAGTTCCGCATTACCCCGCCAAAACACCGGGGAGCTGTTTTTT CASSSALPRQNTGELFF
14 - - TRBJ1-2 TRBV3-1 TGTGCCAGCAGCCAAGGAACAGGGCGATATGGCTACACCTTC CASSQGTGRYGYTF
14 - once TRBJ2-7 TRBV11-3 TGTGCCAGCAAGTCCGGGACTGACACCTACGAGCAGTACTTC CASKSGTDTYEQYF
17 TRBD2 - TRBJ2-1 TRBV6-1 TGTGCCAGCAGTGATCAAATTGGACTAGCGGGGAACAATGAGCAGTTCTTC CASSDQIGLAGNNEQFF
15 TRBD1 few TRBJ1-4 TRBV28 TGTGCCAGCAGGTTCGACAGGGGATATAATGAAAAACTGTTTTTT CASRFDRGYNEKLFF
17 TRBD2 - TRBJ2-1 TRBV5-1 TGCGCCAGCAGGTTCCTCCGGACTAGCGGGATCACAAATGAGCAGTTCTTC CASRFLRTSGITNEQFF
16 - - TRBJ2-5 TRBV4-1 TGCGCCAGCAGCCAAGAAATCAGGGGCGAACAAGAGACCCAGTACTTC CASSQEIRGEQETQYF
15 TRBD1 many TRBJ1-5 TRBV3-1 TGTGCCAGCAGTCCCGGGACAGGGACCAATCAGCCCCAGCATTTT CASSPGTGTNQPQHF
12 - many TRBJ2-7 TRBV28 TGTGCCAGCAGTTTACTAGTCGGAGAGCAGTACTTC CASSLLVGEQYF
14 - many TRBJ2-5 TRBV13 TGTGCCAGCAGCCCCCGGACTAACCAAGAGACCCAGTACTTC CASSPRTNQETQYF
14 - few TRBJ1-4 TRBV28 TGTGCCAGCAGCTCGACCGTCGCGGGTGAAAAACTGTTTTTT CASSSTVAGEKLFF